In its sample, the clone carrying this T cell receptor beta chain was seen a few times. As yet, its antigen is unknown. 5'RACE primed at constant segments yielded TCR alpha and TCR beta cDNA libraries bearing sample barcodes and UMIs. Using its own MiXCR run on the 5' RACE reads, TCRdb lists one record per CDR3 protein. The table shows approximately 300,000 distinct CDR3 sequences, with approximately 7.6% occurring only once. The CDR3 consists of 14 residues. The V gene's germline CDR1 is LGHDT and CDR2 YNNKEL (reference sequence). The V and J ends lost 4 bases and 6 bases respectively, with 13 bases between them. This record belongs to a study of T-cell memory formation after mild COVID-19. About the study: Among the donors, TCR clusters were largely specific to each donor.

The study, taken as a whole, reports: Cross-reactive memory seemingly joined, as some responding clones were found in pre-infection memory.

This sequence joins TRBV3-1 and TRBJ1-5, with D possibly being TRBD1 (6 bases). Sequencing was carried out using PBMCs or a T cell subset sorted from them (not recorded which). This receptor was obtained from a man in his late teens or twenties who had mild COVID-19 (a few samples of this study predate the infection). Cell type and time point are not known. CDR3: CASSRGGGAQPQHF. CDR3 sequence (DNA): TGTGCCAGCAGCCGGGGAGGGGGAGCTCAGCCCCAGCATTTT.